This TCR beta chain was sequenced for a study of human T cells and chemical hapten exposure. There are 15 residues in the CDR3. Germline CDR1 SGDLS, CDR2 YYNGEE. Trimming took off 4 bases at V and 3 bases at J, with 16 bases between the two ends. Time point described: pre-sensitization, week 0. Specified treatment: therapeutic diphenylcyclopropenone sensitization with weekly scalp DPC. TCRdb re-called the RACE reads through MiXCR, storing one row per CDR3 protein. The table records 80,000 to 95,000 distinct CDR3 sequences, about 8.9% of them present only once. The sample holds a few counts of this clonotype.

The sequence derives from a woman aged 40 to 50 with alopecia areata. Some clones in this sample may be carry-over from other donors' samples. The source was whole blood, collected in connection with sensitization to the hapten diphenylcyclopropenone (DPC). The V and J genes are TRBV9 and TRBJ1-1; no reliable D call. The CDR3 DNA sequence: TGTGCCAGCAGCAAACCCTGGCGCCGGGACACTGAAGCTTTCTTT. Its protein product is CASSKPWRRDTEAFF.